This section outlines one T cell receptor (beta chain) sequence together with its context. Its antigen is not identified. Healthy people donating bone marrow made up the donors. The V gene's germline CDR1 is ENHRY and CDR2 SYGVKD. The length of the CDR3 is 14 residues. Trimming shortened V by 6 bases and J by 2 bases, and 13 bases separated the two germline ends. This entry comes from a study of cytomegalovirus exposure and HLA in healthy donors. The study's findings and limits: A cluster of highly shared sequence variants was likely a sequencing artifact. There were several of the most significant clusters that appeared linked to common viral pathogens in a later analysis. There were 150 or so TCR beta chains listed as cytomegalovirus-associated.

PCR employed 60 Vbeta and 13 Jbeta primers. Method: immunoSEQ multiplex PCR; TCRdb's copy keeps in-frame clones and lacks some. The sample records under 200,000 clones, roughly 82% being singletons. The chain joins TRBV10-3 to TRBJ1-1, with a possible D match to TRBD1 (5 bases). Sequencing was done on a sample of PBMCs. This TCR derives from a woman aged 50 to 60 in good health and CMV-seronegative. The CDR3 reads CAIRGQGVNTEAFF. In nucleotides, the CDR3 is TGTGCCATCAGAGGACAAGGAGTAAACACTGAAGCTTTCTTT.